A selection of T cell receptor beta chains follows, all from one sample in a study of T-cell memory formation after mild COVID-19. One entry per CDR3 protein, called by TCRdb with MiXCR from the 5' RACE reads. This sample has 200,000 to 250,000 distinct CDR3 sequences; about 16% occur once, and the top ten carry around 3.8%. The sequenced sample was PBMCs or a T cell subset sorted from them (not recorded which). The receptors originated from a man aged 18-30 years who had mild COVID-19 (a few samples of this study predate the infection). Cell type and time point are not known. The CDR3 runs from the conserved cysteine through the conserved F or W. A D gene is named only where the DNA matches it firmly. Some rows mark clone size as missing; the rest say once, few, many or name a class of expanded clone.

d_gene: TRBD2
j_gene: TRBJ2-1
v_gene: TRBV20-1
abundance: few
CDR3nt: TGCAGTGCTAGACTAGCGGGGGTTTCGTACAATGAGCAGTTCTTC
CDR3aa: CSARLAGVSYNEQFF

d_gene: TRBD1
j_gene: TRBJ2-3
v_gene: TRBV7-8
abundance: .
CDR3nt: TGTGCCAGCAGCAAGACAGGGTTGGATACGCAGTATTTT
CDR3aa: CASSKTGLDTQYF

d_gene: .
j_gene: TRBJ2-2
v_gene: TRBV29-1
abundance: .
CDR3nt: TGCAGCGTTGTTCAGGGCTTAATCGGGGAGCTGTTTTTT
CDR3aa: CSVVQGLIGELFF

d_gene: .
j_gene: TRBJ1-1
v_gene: TRBV5-1
abundance: few
CDR3nt: TGCGCCAGCAGCTTGGTTGGAATGGACACTGAAGCTTTCTTT
CDR3aa: CASSLVGMDTEAFF

d_gene: .
j_gene: TRBJ2-1
v_gene: TRBV7-9
abundance: .
CDR3nt: TGTGCCAGCAGCTTAGGACTGGGTTGGGCGCAGTTCTTC
CDR3aa: CASSLGLGWAQFF

d_gene: TRBD1
j_gene: TRBJ2-5
v_gene: TRBV9
abundance: many
CDR3nt: TGTGCCAGCAGCGTCCAGGGGGCTAGCGAGTCGGAGACCCAGTACTTC
CDR3aa: CASSVQGASESETQYF

d_gene: .
j_gene: TRBJ1-6
v_gene: TRBV19
abundance: .
CDR3nt: TGTGCCAGTAGGGGTCAACTTAATTCACCCCTCCACTTT
CDR3aa: CASRGQLNSPLHF

d_gene: TRBD2
j_gene: TRBJ2-5
v_gene: TRBV10-1
abundance: few
CDR3nt: TGCGCCAGCCGCCAAGACGGGGGGTTCCAAGAGACCCAGTACTTC
CDR3aa: CASRQDGGFQETQYF

d_gene: .
j_gene: TRBJ2-2
v_gene: TRBV5-1
abundance: many
CDR3nt: TGCGCCAGCAGCTTGGGTGCGAACACCGGGGAGCTGTTTTTT
CDR3aa: CASSLGANTGELFF

d_gene: .
j_gene: TRBJ1-1
v_gene: TRBV5-1
abundance: few
CDR3nt: TGCGCCAGCAGCTTGGACCCCGGGAGGGGAACTGAAGCTTTCTTT
CDR3aa: CASSLDPGRGTEAFF

d_gene: .
j_gene: TRBJ1-2
v_gene: TRBV20-1
abundance: .
CDR3nt: TGCAGTGCTAGGCCCAGAGACTATGGCTACACCTTC
CDR3aa: CSARPRDYGYTF

d_gene: .
j_gene: TRBJ1-2
v_gene: TRBV4-2
abundance: .
CDR3nt: TGTGCCAGCAGCCAAGATCCCGGGTTAGCTAACTATGGCTACACCTTC
CDR3aa: CASSQDPGLANYGYTF

d_gene: .
j_gene: TRBJ2-2
v_gene: TRBV2
abundance: .
CDR3nt: TGTGCCAGCAGAAAAGAGGACAGCCACACCGGGGAGCTGTTTTTT
CDR3aa: CASRKEDSHTGELFF

d_gene: .
j_gene: TRBJ2-1
v_gene: TRBV12-3/TRBV12-4
abundance: .
CDR3nt: TGTGCCAGCAGTCATGCCGGCAGGGCAGGGTATGAGCAGTTCTTC
CDR3aa: CASSHAGRAGYEQFF

d_gene: TRBD1
j_gene: TRBJ1-3
v_gene: TRBV7-9
abundance: .
CDR3nt: TGTGCCAGCAGCCGAAGGGGGACAGATGGAAACACCATATATTTT
CDR3aa: CASSRRGTDGNTIYF

d_gene: TRBD1
j_gene: TRBJ1-5
v_gene: TRBV20-1
abundance: .
CDR3nt: TGCAGTGCAAGGACAGGGGCGAATCAGCCCCAGCATTTT
CDR3aa: CSARTGANQPQHF

d_gene: .
j_gene: TRBJ2-1
v_gene: TRBV7-9
abundance: few
CDR3nt: TGTGCCAGCAGCTCGCGGGTGTCCGTCAATGAGCAGTTCTTC
CDR3aa: CASSSRVSVNEQFF

d_gene: TRBD2
j_gene: TRBJ2-3
v_gene: TRBV5-1
abundance: .
CDR3nt: TGCGCCAGCAGCTTGACTACTAGCGGGGGGTCAGATACGCAGTATTTT
CDR3aa: CASSLTTSGGSDTQYF

d_gene: .
j_gene: TRBJ2-1
v_gene: TRBV7-3
abundance: few
CDR3nt: TGTGCCAGCAGCGTCTCGTTAGCCGATGAGCAGTTCTTC
CDR3aa: CASSVSLADEQFF

d_gene: TRBD2
j_gene: TRBJ2-3
v_gene: TRBV28
abundance: many
CDR3nt: TGTGCCAGCAGTCTAGCGGGGGCCAACACAGATACGCAGTATTTT
CDR3aa: CASSLAGANTDTQYF

d_gene: .
j_gene: TRBJ1-2
v_gene: TRBV9
abundance: few
CDR3nt: TGTGCCAGCAGCGCATTCCTACTGGGGTACACCTTC
CDR3aa: CASSAFLLGYTF

d_gene: .
j_gene: TRBJ2-3
v_gene: TRBV7-2
abundance: .
CDR3nt: TGTGCCAGCAGCCCCATGGGCCTAGGCACAGATACGCAGTATTTT
CDR3aa: CASSPMGLGTDTQYF

d_gene: .
j_gene: TRBJ1-1
v_gene: TRBV5-1
abundance: .
CDR3nt: TGCGCCAGCAGCTCTTCAGCGGGTTTGAACACTGAAGCTTTCTTT
CDR3aa: CASSSSAGLNTEAFF

d_gene: .
j_gene: TRBJ1-5
v_gene: TRBV20-1
abundance: few
CDR3nt: TGCAGTGCTACCGACGTTAAAAATAGCAATCAGCCCCAGCATTTT
CDR3aa: CSATDVKNSNQPQHF

d_gene: .
j_gene: TRBJ1-3
v_gene: TRBV6-5
abundance: .
CDR3nt: TGTGCCAGCGGTGATGCCAGGCAGGGAAACACCATATATTTT
CDR3aa: CASGDARQGNTIYF

d_gene: .
j_gene: TRBJ2-1
v_gene: TRBV6-2/TRBV6-3
abundance: many
CDR3nt: TGTGCCAGCAGTTACGGGGCTCACAATGAGCAGTTCTTC
CDR3aa: CASSYGAHNEQFF

d_gene: .
j_gene: TRBJ1-2
v_gene: TRBV6-5
abundance: .
CDR3nt: TGTGCCAGCAGTTACTACCAGGACAGCAACTATGGCTACACCTTC
CDR3aa: CASSYYQDSNYGYTF

d_gene: .
j_gene: TRBJ1-3
v_gene: TRBV20-1
abundance: .
CDR3nt: TGCAGTGCCAGGGAGGGTGGTCCTGGAAACACCATATATTTT
CDR3aa: CSAREGGPGNTIYF

d_gene: TRBD2
j_gene: TRBJ2-3
v_gene: TRBV20-1
abundance: .
CDR3nt: TGCAGTGCGGTTCGAGCGGGGGGGCCAACAGATACGCAGTATTTT
CDR3aa: CSAVRAGGPTDTQYF

d_gene: TRBD2
j_gene: TRBJ2-3
v_gene: TRBV6-5
abundance: many
CDR3nt: TGTGCCAGCAGTTACTTGGGACTAGGGGGAGATACGCAGTATTTT
CDR3aa: CASSYLGLGGDTQYF

d_gene: TRBD1
j_gene: TRBJ2-3
v_gene: TRBV3-1
abundance: .
CDR3nt: TGTGCCAGCAGCCCCCGACAGGGGCGCACAGATACGCAGTATTTT
CDR3aa: CASSPRQGRTDTQYF

d_gene: .
j_gene: TRBJ1-6
v_gene: TRBV5-1
abundance: .
CDR3nt: TGCGCCAGCAGCTTGGCCGCGCGGACGCCCCTCCACTTT
CDR3aa: CASSLAARTPLHF

d_gene: TRBD1
j_gene: TRBJ2-5
v_gene: TRBV28
abundance: few
CDR3nt: TGTGCCAGCTTCCGGGACAGGGGACGAGAGACCCAGTACTTC
CDR3aa: CASFRDRGRETQYF

d_gene: TRBD2
j_gene: TRBJ2-1
v_gene: TRBV11-2
abundance: few
CDR3nt: TGTGCCAGCAGCCGATCGATAGCGGGGGGGCCCGAGGAGCAGTTCTTC
CDR3aa: CASSRSIAGGPEEQFF

d_gene: .
j_gene: TRBJ1-1
v_gene: TRBV7-2
abundance: .
CDR3nt: TGTGCCAGCAGCTTAGGCAGGGTAGACACTGAAGCTTTCTTT
CDR3aa: CASSLGRVDTEAFF

d_gene: .
j_gene: TRBJ1-4
v_gene: TRBV6-2/TRBV6-3
abundance: few
CDR3nt: TGTGCCAGCACTTCCGCTAATGAAAAACTGTTTTTT
CDR3aa: CASTSANEKLFF

d_gene: .
j_gene: TRBJ2-1
v_gene: TRBV4-1
abundance: .
CDR3nt: TGCGCCAGCAGCCAAGAGGGGAGGCGCGACAATGAGCAGTTCTTC
CDR3aa: CASSQEGRRDNEQFF

d_gene: .
j_gene: TRBJ1-5
v_gene: TRBV28
abundance: few
CDR3nt: TGTGCCAGCCGAGGGGGAGGTAGCAATCAGCCCCAGCATTTT
CDR3aa: CASRGGGSNQPQHF

d_gene: TRBD1
j_gene: TRBJ2-5
v_gene: TRBV5-6
abundance: .
CDR3nt: TGTGCCAGCAGCGTTGGGACAGTCCAAGAGACCCAGTACTTC
CDR3aa: CASSVGTVQETQYF

d_gene: .
j_gene: TRBJ2-5
v_gene: TRBV29-1
abundance: few
CDR3nt: TGCAGCGTTGAAGAGACCCAGTACTTC
CDR3aa: CSVEETQYF

d_gene: TRBD2
j_gene: TRBJ2-1
v_gene: TRBV7-9
abundance: few
CDR3nt: TGTGCCAGCAGTCTTACTAGCGGTGAGCAGTTCTTC
CDR3aa: CASSLTSGEQFF

d_gene: TRBD1
j_gene: TRBJ2-7
v_gene: TRBV7-2
abundance: .
CDR3nt: TGTGCCAGCAGCATACGACAGGGGACCAACGAGCAGTACTTC
CDR3aa: CASSIRQGTNEQYF

d_gene: .
j_gene: TRBJ1-5
v_gene: TRBV15
abundance: .
CDR3nt: TGTGCCACCAGCAGAGATCTGATGGGGGGAAGGAGCAATCAGCCCCAGCATTTT
CDR3aa: CATSRDLMGGRSNQPQHF

d_gene: TRBD2
j_gene: TRBJ2-5
v_gene: TRBV30
abundance: .
CDR3nt: TGTGCCTGGAGTGCCGGACTAGCGGGGGGAGAGACCCAGTACTTC
CDR3aa: CAWSAGLAGGETQYF

d_gene: .
j_gene: TRBJ2-2
v_gene: TRBV7-9
abundance: .
CDR3nt: TGTGCCTACATGCCCCACGAGCTGTTTTTT
CDR3aa: CAYMPHELFF

d_gene: .
j_gene: TRBJ1-1
v_gene: TRBV28
abundance: .
CDR3nt: TGTGCCAGCAGTTTAAGGTCTGGGTGGACTGAAGCTTTCTTT
CDR3aa: CASSLRSGWTEAFF

d_gene: .
j_gene: TRBJ1-1
v_gene: TRBV29-1
abundance: few
CDR3nt: TGCAGCGTCGAGGGGGGGCTTGAAGCTTTCTTT
CDR3aa: CSVEGGLEAFF